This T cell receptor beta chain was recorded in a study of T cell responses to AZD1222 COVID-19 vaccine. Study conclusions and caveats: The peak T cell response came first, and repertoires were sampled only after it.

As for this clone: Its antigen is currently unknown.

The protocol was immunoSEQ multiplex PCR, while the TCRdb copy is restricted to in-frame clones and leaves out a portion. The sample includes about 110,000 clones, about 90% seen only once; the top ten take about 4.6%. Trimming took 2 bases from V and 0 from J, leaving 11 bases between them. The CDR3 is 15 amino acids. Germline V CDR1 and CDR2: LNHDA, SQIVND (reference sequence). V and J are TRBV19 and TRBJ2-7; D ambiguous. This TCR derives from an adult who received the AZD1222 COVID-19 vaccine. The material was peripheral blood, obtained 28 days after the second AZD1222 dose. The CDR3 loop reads CASSISGRSSYEQYF. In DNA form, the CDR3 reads TGTGCCAGTAGTATATCAGGCAGGAGCTCCTACGAGCAGTACTTC.